This T cell receptor (beta chain) was recovered during a study of identical twins. General study results and limits: Twin sharing of out-of-frame TCR alpha was underestimated by models in monozygotic pairs.

CDR1 and CDR2 (germline): LGHDT, YNNKEL (reference sequence). There are 16 residues in the CDR3. The trim removed 4 bases at V and 4 bases at J, leaving 8 bases unmatched. Template switching added a universal primer site; cDNA carried unique molecular identifiers. TCRdb used MiXCR to reprocess the 5' RACE reads, holding one entry per CDR3 protein. Seen here are 270,000 or so distinct CDR3 sequences, about 8.5% observed once, and the top ten hold 2.5% to 3.5%. Among all donors, each was a healthy Caucasian. This clonotype was recorded many times. Its cognate antigen is unknown. These records were also assigned to another study, of yellow fever vaccine responses in identical twins. This second study says: The authors reported partly convergent, partly personalized vaccine responses in identical twins.

Sequences were obtained from CD8+ T cells sorted from blood. The genes are TRBV3-1 and TRBJ2-1; 9 bases fit TRBD2. This clonotype was obtained from a woman between 18 and 29 years old in good health. CDR3: CASSRAGGPGYNEQFF. CDR3 DNA sequence: TGTGCCAGCAGCCGCGCGGGGGGGCCCGGATACAATGAGCAGTTCTTC.